The 32 T cell receptor beta chains listed next were all sequenced from one sample in a study of OX40 agonist ivuxolimab in advanced cancers. The repertoire was sequenced with immunoSEQ multiplex PCR; TCRdb's copy has only in-frame clones and lacks some. The data show about 40,000 clones, 75% to 90% seen once. Source: CD4+ or CD8+ T cells sorted from blood, taken in a trial of the OX40 agonist ivuxolimab. The source is an adult with an advanced solid tumor such as melanoma, head and neck, liver or kidney cancer.

The chain links TRBV6-6 to TRBJ1-1; D uncertain. Germline CDR1 is MNHNY and CDR2 is SVGAGI (reference sequence). V lost 4 bases to trimming and J lost 4 bases, with 10 bases between them. The CDR3 has 13 residues. The CDR3 here is CASSSVGFTEAFF. The CDR3 region has the DNA TGTGCCAGCAGTTCGGTAGGGTTCACTGAAGCTTTCTTT.

This clone was picked up one time. The chain combines TRBV5-1 with TRBJ1-2; 7 nucleotides align to TRBD1. CDR1 and CDR2 from the germline V gene are SGHRS and YFSETQ. Trimming took 1 base from V and 6 from J; bases not matched to a gene: 3. The CDR3 runs to 13 residues. The CDR3 sequence is CASSLSQGDGYTF. CDR3 nucleotides: TGCGCCAGCAGCTTGAGTCAGGGGGATGGCTACACCTTC.

The chain links TRBV4-3 to TRBJ2-3; D might be TRBD2 (5 bases). In germline, CDR1 is LGHNA, CDR2 YSLEER. With 4 bases removed from V and 2 bases from J, the gap between germline ends came to 16 bases. The CDR3 spans 16 residues. The CDR3 region is CASSPKRGLTTDTQYF. The CDR3 DNA reads TGCGCCAGCAGCCCAAAAAGAGGACTCACCACAGATACGCAGTATTTT.

The chain uses TRBV18 and TRBJ1-4; TRBD1 matches at 7 bases. Germline V gives CDR1 KGHSH, CDR2 LQKENI. Unmatched junction bases numbered 2, after V lost 3 bases and J lost 4 bases. CDR3 length equals 14 residues. CDR3 in amino acids: CASSPTGINEKLFF. As DNA, the CDR3 is TGTGCCAGCTCACCGACAGGGATTAATGAAAAACTGTTTTTT.

The J gene is TRBJ2-5, the V gene TRBV14; D may be TRBD2 (7 bases). The CDR3 is 15 amino acids. Germline lookup yields CDR1 SGHDN and CDR2 FVKESK. V was clipped by 6 bases and J by 5 bases, with 19 bases between them. The CDR3 here is CASSPYVGGPETQYF. CDR3 nucleotides: TGTGCCAGCAGTCCATACGTGGGGGGGCCTGAGACCCAGTACTTC.

The genes are TRBV2 and TRBJ2-3, with D tentatively TRBD1 or TRBD2 (6 bases each). Germline values: CDR1 SNHLY, CDR2 FYNNEI. The CDR3 length is 15 residues. V lost 6 bases and J lost 5, with 18 bases in between. The CDR3 is CASRGPWGALDTQYF. The CDR3 DNA sequence: TGTGCCAGCAGGGGGCCTTGGGGGGCGTTAGATACGCAGTATTTT. Full variable domain (remainder filled in from reference TRBV2 and TRBJ2-3): EPEVTQTPSHQVTQMGQEVILRCVPISNHLYFYWYRQILGQKVEFLVSFYNNEISEKSEIFDDQFSVERPDGSNFTLKIRSTKLEDSAMYFCASRGPWGALDTQYFGPGTRLTVL.

This chain joins TRBV28 and TRBJ1-1; no clear D gene. Trimming took off 7 bases at V and 5 bases at J, with 17 bases between the two ends. Germline assignment: CDR1 MDHEN and CDR2 SYDVKM. The CDR3 has 14 amino acids. CDR3 sequence (DNA): TGTGCCAGCAATTTTCCCCGTATGGCTACTGAAGCTTTCTTT. Amino acids: CASNFPRMATEAFF.

The chain has TRBV10-3 and TRBJ2-2, with D tentatively TRBD2 (6 bases). The germline CDR1 and CDR2 sequences are ENHRY and SYGVKD. With 6 bases removed from V and 7 bases from J, the gap between germline ends came to 15 bases. This CDR3 region has 14 residues. CDR3 nucleotide sequence: TGTGCCATCAGAGACTCCGGGACTGACGGGGAGCTGTTTTTT. The encoded protein is CAIRDSGTDGELFF.

This clone was observed a single time. The chain links TRBV7-3 to TRBJ2-2; the D gene is possibly TRBD2 (6 bases). The CDR3 covers 14 residues. Germline V gives CDR1 SGHTA, CDR2 FQGTGA. Trimming removed 10 bases at V and 3 bases at J, with 15 bases between. The chain's CDR3 is CATKGTGDTGELFF. In nucleotides, the CDR3 is TGTGCCACGAAAGGGACGGGGGACACCGGGGAGCTGTTTTTT.

The genes are TRBV6-6 and TRBJ1-4, with D possibly being TRBD1 (5 bases). Germline CDR1 reads MNHNY; CDR2 reads SVGAGI (reference sequence). With 6 bases removed from V and 8 bases from J, the gap between germline ends came to 22 bases. There are 16 residues in the CDR3. DNA for the CDR3: TGTGCCAGCAGGGATACTGTTCAGGGTTCAGGAGAAAAACTGTTTTTT. Translated: CASRDTVQGSGEKLFF.

The gene calls are TRBV29-1 and TRBJ1-1, with a tentative D call TRBD1 (5 bases). V gave up 2 bases and J gave up 11 bases, with 27 bases separating them. Germline V gives CDR1 SQVTM, CDR2 ANQGSEA. The CDR3 totals 16 residues. The CDR3 sequence is CSVENPRGRAGSVAFF. The CDR3 DNA reads as TGCAGCGTTGAAAACCCCCGGGGGAGGGCGGGATCTGTGGCTTTCTTT.

Notes on this clone: Given the absence of the conserved phenylalanine or tryptophan at the CDR3 end, a read error is likely. The chain couples TRBV6-1 to TRBJ1-6, with D possibly TRBD1 on 5 matching bases. The ends were cut back, 4 bases at V and 4 bases at J, with 8 bases in the middle. The germline V gene has CDR1 MNHNS and CDR2 SASEGT. The CDR3 spans 14 residues. CDR3 in DNA: TGTGCCAGCAGTGCAGGGAATTATAATTCACCCCTCCACCTT. Amino acids: CASSAGNYNSPLHL.

The chain combines TRBV6-6 with TRBJ2-5; D may correspond to TRBD1 or TRBD2 (6 bases each). Germline V gene data show CDR1 as MNHNY and CDR2 as SVGAGI (reference sequence). CDR3 length: 14 amino acids. V was shortened by 8 bases and J by 2 bases, with 15 bases between the two germline ends. The CDR3 nucleotides read TGTGCCAGCCGGGCGAGGGGGGAGCAAGAGACCCAGTACTTC. Its protein product is CASRARGEQETQYF.

The V and J genes are TRBV18 and TRBJ2-2; D possibly corresponds to TRBD2 (5 bases). CDR1 and CDR2 (germline): KGHSH, LQKENI. Trimming pared 6 bases from V and 1 base from J, leaving 9 bases between. The CDR3 is 14 amino acids. CDR3 DNA sequence: TGTGCCAGCTCCGCCGCGGGGAACACCGGGGAGCTGTTTTTT. This encodes CASSAAGNTGELFF.

This clone has a single count. V is TRBV11-1 and J is TRBJ2-3; 7 bases line up with TRBD2. Per the germline V gene, CDR1 is SGHAT and CDR2 is FQDESV (reference sequence). The CDR3 sequence is 17 residues long. V shed 3 bases, J shed 4 bases, and the junction held 13 bases outside the gene matches. DNA for the CDR3: TGTGCCAGCAGCTTCCCGGCAGATAGCGGGTGGTCAGATACGCAGTATTTT. Protein product: CASSFPADSGWSDTQYF.

The rearrangement links TRBV5-1 to TRBJ1-2; D call uncertain. V lost 0 bases to trimming and J lost 7 bases, with 16 bases between them. CDR1 and CDR2 from the germline V gene are SGHRS and YFSETQ. The CDR3 sequence is 15 residues long. CDR3 amino acids: CASSLAVSLLGGYTF. DNA of the CDR3: TGCGCCAGCAGCTTGGCCGTTTCCCTGCTAGGTGGCTACACCTTC.

The J gene is TRBJ2-7, the V gene TRBV10-2; D possibly uses TRBD1 or TRBD2 (5 bases each). The CDR3 runs 11 residues. V was cut by 9 bases and J by 9 bases, with 15 bases left in between. Looked up from germline, CDR1 is WSHSY and CDR2 is SAAADI. CDR3 nucleotide sequence: TGCGCCAGTGAGAGTCGTGGGGGGCAGTACTTC. Translating it yields CASESRGGQYF.

The chain couples TRBV15 to TRBJ2-3, with D possibly being TRBD2 (6 bases). Trimming pared 1 base from V and 8 bases from J, leaving 13 bases between. Germline values: CDR1 LNHNV, CDR2 YYDKDF (reference sequence). The CDR3 consists of 14 residues. The CDR3 sequence: CATSRGGGGATQYF. The CDR3 DNA follows: TGTGCCACCAGCAGAGGGGGAGGAGGGGCTACGCAGTATTTT.

V gene TRBV28 combines with J gene TRBJ1-2, with D unresolved. This CDR3 is 14 amino acids long. Germline V gene sequence: CDR1 MDHEN, CDR2 SYDVKM. The V end was cut by 11 bases, the J end by 4 bases, with 20 bases between. CDR3 in amino acids: CASGDGPKLYGYTF. CDR3 in DNA: TGTGCCTCAGGAGATGGACCGAAGCTCTATGGCTACACCTTC.

The rearrangement joins TRBV19 to TRBJ1-2; tentative D call: TRBD1 (5 bases). This CDR3 contains 14 residues. Germline CDR1 and CDR2: LNHDA and SQIVND (reference sequence). V was pared by 5 bases and J by 0 bases, with 10 bases between. CDR3 sequence reads: CASSPGPPNYGYTF. The DNA for the CDR3 is TGTGCCAGTAGTCCGGGACCCCCTAACTATGGCTACACCTTC.

This clone is a singleton in its sample. The chain joins TRBV4-3 to TRBJ2-3, with 8 bases identical to TRBD2. V gave up 8 bases and J gave up 0 bases; unmatched junction bases: 7. CDR3 length: 15 residues. Germline CDR1 is LGHNA and CDR2 is YSLEER. CDR3 nucleotides: TGCGCCAGCGCGGGGCGGGGGGCTAGCACAGATACGCAGTATTTT. Translating it yields CASAGRGASTDTQYF.

V and J are TRBV15 and TRBJ2-3; 8 nucleotides agree with TRBD2. Germline V lookup: CDR1 LNHNV, CDR2 YYDKDF (reference sequence). Losses at the gene ends were 0 bases for V and 0 bases for J; bases not matched to a gene: 14. This CDR3 contains 20 residues. The CDR3 is CATSRDQGGGRGRSTDTQYF. The CDR3 nucleotides are TGTGCCACCAGCAGAGATCAAGGCGGGGGGCGGGGGAGAAGCACAGATACGCAGTATTTT. Filled out from reference TRBV15 and TRBJ2-3, the complete variable domain reads DAMVIQNPRYQVTQFGKPVTLSCSQTLNHNVMYWYQQKSSQAPKLLFHYYDKDFNNEADTPDNFQSRRPNTSFCFLDIRSPGLGDTAMYLCATSRDQGGGRGRSTDTQYFGPGTRLTVL.

This clone was recorded once. V gene TRBV4-1 combines with J gene TRBJ2-5; 7 bases agree with TRBD1. The CDR3 extends over 11 amino acids. V shed 5 bases and J 12 bases; nucleotides not matched to a gene: 6. Germline V gene lookup returns CDR1 MGHRA and CDR2 YSYEKL. CDR3 sequence (DNA): TGCGCCAGCAGCACGGGACAGCAGAAGTACTTC. Amino acid sequence: CASSTGQQKYF.

The rearrangement uses TRBV18 and TRBJ2-3; D is ambiguous. This CDR3 spans 13 amino acids. V lost 4 bases and J lost 4, with 9 bases in between. Germline V gene lookup returns CDR1 KGHSH and CDR2 LQKENI. The CDR3 coding sequence is TGTGCCAGCTCACGGGAAGGGCCAGATACGCAGTATTTT. Translated: CASSREGPDTQYF. The full variable domain, its missing parts supplied by reference TRBV18 and TRBJ2-3, is NAGVMQNPRHLVRRRGQEARLRCSPMKGHSHVYWYRQLPEEGLKFMVYLQKENIIDESGMPKERFSAEFPKEGPSILRIQQVVRGDSAAYFCASSREGPDTQYFGPGTRLTVL.

This clone came up once. The same CDR3 can be traced to other DNA sequences in this sample. The chain combines TRBV19 with TRBJ2-1; D ambiguous. The CDR3 spans 13 residues. Germline loops: CDR1 LNHDA, CDR2 SQIVND (reference sequence). V dropped 3 bases and J dropped 3 bases, with 6 bases sitting between them. The CDR3 nucleotides are TGTGCCAGTAGTATTTCAGACTACAATGAGCAGTTCTTC. Protein product: CASSISDYNEQFF.

The chain recombines TRBV19 with TRBJ1-2; TRBD1 agrees at 8 bases. Germline CDR1 reads LNHDA; CDR2 reads SQIVND (reference sequence). This CDR3 contains 15 residues. The ends lost 8 bases at V and 0 bases at J; junction bases unmatched: 8. DNA of the CDR3: TGTGCCAGTGACAGGGGAGGTCCCACTAACTATGGCTACACCTTC. Translated: CASDRGGPTNYGYTF. The variable domain in full, completed from reference TRBV19 and TRBJ1-2, reads DGGITQSPKYLFRKEGQNVTLSCEQNLNHDAMYWYRQDPGQGLRLIYYSQIVNDFQKGDIAEGYSVSREKKESFPLTVTSAQKNPTAFYLCASDRGGPTNYGYTFGSGTRLTVV.

The V and J genes are TRBV20-1 and TRBJ2-7; D is ambiguous. Per the germline V gene, CDR1 is DFQATT and CDR2 is SNEGSKA (reference sequence). V lost 6 bases and J 3 bases, leaving 9 bases between the germline ends. The CDR3 length is 11 residues. The CDR3 region is CSAPIIYEQYF. The DNA of the CDR3 is TGCAGTGCCCCTATAATCTACGAGCAGTACTTC.

This rearrangement joins TRBV11-3 to TRBJ1-2; D uncertain. Germline loops: CDR1 SGHNT, CDR2 YENEEA. Trimming took 5 bases from V and 5 from J, leaving 24 bases between them. The CDR3 spans 17 residues. The CDR3 DNA is TGTGCCAGCAGCCGAAGACCTGCCCCCGAGGAAAAATATGGCTACACCTTC. Translated: CASSRRPAPEEKYGYTF.

This clone has a handful of counts. The chain recombines TRBV7-9 with TRBJ2-2; D uncertain. Germline V gene sequence: CDR1 SEHNR, CDR2 FQNEAQ (reference sequence). The V and J ends lost 2 bases and 2 bases respectively, with 0 bases between them. CDR3 length equals 12 residues. The CDR3 DNA reads TGTGCCAGCAGCTTAAACACCGGGGAGCTGTTTTTT. Its protein product is CASSLNTGELFF.

This clone occurred a few times. The V gene is TRBV18, the J gene TRBJ1-1; D unresolved. This CDR3 has 14 residues. Germline V CDR1 and CDR2: KGHSH, LQKENI. V was cut by 1 base and J by 0 bases, with 6 bases left in between. Here the CDR3 reads CASSPQRLNTEAFF. CDR3 coding DNA: TGTGCCAGCTCACCACAACGGCTGAACACTGAAGCTTTCTTT. Combining the CDR3 with reference TRBV18 and TRBJ1-1 gives the whole variable domain NAGVMQNPRHLVRRRGQEARLRCSPMKGHSHVYWYRQLPEEGLKFMVYLQKENIIDESGMPKERFSAEFPKEGPSILRIQQVVRGDSAAYFCASSPQRLNTEAFFGQGTRLTVV.

The J gene is TRBJ2-6, the V gene TRBV5-1; TRBD1 agrees at 9 bases. Germline lookup yields CDR1 SGHRS and CDR2 YFSETQ. The junction had 7 bases not matched to a gene; V was cut back by 5 bases and J by 1 base. The CDR3 loop spans 17 amino acids. CDR3 sequence reads: CASSPGQGLSGANVLTF. The CDR3 DNA is TGCGCCAGCAGTCCGGGACAGGGCCTATCTGGGGCCAACGTCCTGACTTTC. Combining the CDR3 with reference TRBV5-1 and TRBJ2-6 gives the whole variable domain KAGVTQTPRYLIKTRGQQVTLSCSPISGHRSVSWYQQTPGQGLQFLFEYFSETQRNKGNFPGRFSGRQFSNSRSEMNVSTLELGDSALYLCASSPGQGLSGANVLTFGAGSRLTVL.

This chain uses TRBV2 with TRBJ1-1; D gene ambiguous. The length of the CDR3 is 13 residues. V dropped 8 bases and J dropped 1 base, with 11 bases sitting between them. Germline V gives CDR1 SNHLY, CDR2 FYNNEI. CDR3 residues: CASGKEGNTEAFF. CDR3 DNA sequence: TGTGCCAGCGGAAAGGAGGGGAACACTGAAGCTTTCTTT.